This passage covers 23 T cell receptor beta chains from one sample sequenced in a study of shared clonotypes between healthy human individuals. Clones were sequenced by immunoSEQ multiplex PCR, and TCRdb holds only the in-frame ones, with some missing. Of 1,400,000 or so clones detected, about 98.5% appear once; the ten largest clones hold about 0.34%. The material sequenced was naive CD4+ T cells sorted from blood. As to subset: CD45RA+ positively selected. These receptors were obtained from a man younger than 45 in good health.

The chain recombines TRBV5-4 with TRBJ2-2; TRBD2 might be the D (5 bases). CDR1 SGHNT and CDR2 YYREEE come from the germline V gene (reference sequence). This CDR3 comprises 13 residues. The chain's CDR3 is CAPGVANTGELFF. The CDR3 DNA reads as TGTGCGCCCGGGGTCGCGAACACCGGGGAGCTGTTTTTT. Full variable domain (outside the CDR3, taken from reference TRBV5-4 and TRBJ2-2): ETGVTQSPTHLIKTRGQQVTLRCSSQSGHNTVSWYQQALGQGPQFIFQYYREEENGRGNFPPRFSGLQFPNYSSELNVNALELDDSALYLCAPGVANTGELFFGEGSRLTVL.

The gene calls are TRBV10-3 and TRBJ1-5, with D tentatively TRBD1 (6 bases). Trimming took 3 bases from V and 10 from J, leaving 16 bases between them. The germline V gene has CDR1 ENHRY and CDR2 SYGVKD. This CDR3 comprises 14 residues. The CDR3 DNA follows: TGTGCCATCAGTGACACAGGGTTTCGGGCTCCCCAGCATTTT. This translates into CAISDTGFRAPQHF.

The chain carries TRBV6-5 and TRBJ1-1; D is unresolved. The germline CDR1 and CDR2 sequences are MNHEY and SVGAGI. There are 13 residues in the CDR3. V lost 2 bases, J lost 4 bases, and 8 bases lay in between. The chain's CDR3 is CASSYQGSTEAFF. The CDR3 DNA reads TGTGCCAGCAGTTACCAAGGTAGCACTGAAGCTTTCTTT.

This rearrangement joins TRBV18 to TRBJ1-5; the match to TRBD1 covers 9 bases. V lost 3 bases to trimming and J lost 4 bases; unmatched junction nucleotides: 7. Germline values: CDR1 KGHSH, CDR2 LQKENI. The CDR3 length is 16 residues. DNA for the CDR3: TGTGCCAGCTCACCTACAGGGGGCGCGGGGAATCAGCCCCAGCATTTT. It codes for CASSPTGGAGNQPQHF. Full variable domain (rest looked up from reference TRBV18 and TRBJ1-5): NAGVMQNPRHLVRRRGQEARLRCSPMKGHSHVYWYRQLPEEGLKFMVYLQKENIIDESGMPKERFSAEFPKEGPSILRIQQVVRGDSAAYFCASSPTGGAGNQPQHFGDGTRLSIL.

The chain couples TRBV28 to TRBJ1-4; 7 bases align to TRBD1. CDR3 length equals 14 residues. V was clipped by 5 bases and J by 4 bases; unmatched bases: 4. Germline V gene data show CDR1 as MDHEN and CDR2 as SYDVKM. CDR3 sequence reads: CASSPGQYNEKLFF. Written as DNA, the CDR3 is TGTGCCAGCAGTCCGGGACAGTATAATGAAAAACTGTTTTTT.

The chain uses TRBV5-1 and TRBJ2-5; 7 positions match TRBD1. This CDR3 region has 15 residues. Trimming took 4 bases from V and 2 from J; bases not matched to a gene: 8. Germline CDR1 SGHRS, CDR2 YFSETQ. CDR3 in amino acids: CASSLRDRIQETQYF. The CDR3 coding sequence is TGCGCCAGCAGCCTCCGGGACAGAATACAAGAGACCCAGTACTTC.

Comment on this clone: Different DNA sequences within this sample yield the same CDR3. V is TRBV28 and J is TRBJ2-7; no clear D. The CDR3 runs to 10 residues. The V end was cut by 6 bases, the J end by 4 bases, with 4 bases between. CDR1 and CDR2 from the germline V gene are MDHEN and SYDVKM. In DNA, the CDR3 is TGTGCCAGCAGGAAATACGAGCAGTACTTC. This sequence encodes CASRKYEQYF. The variable domain in full, with the rest retrieved from reference TRBV28 and TRBJ2-7, is DVKVTQSSRYLVKRTGEKVFLECVQDMDHENMFWYRQDPGLGLRLIYFSYDVKMKEKGDIPEGYSVSREKKERFSLILESASTNQTSMYLCASRKYEQYFGPGTRLTVT.

The rearrangement links TRBV21-1 to TRBJ2-7. TRBV21-1 constitutes a pseudogene. The length of the CDR3 is 15 residues. CDR3 in amino acids: CASSSGGLDFYEQYF. In DNA form, the CDR3 reads TGTGCCAGTAGCTCGGGCGGCCTAGATTTTTACGAGCAGTACTTC.

V and J are TRBV2 and TRBJ2-1, with D possibly called TRBD1 or TRBD2 (6 bases each). Germline lookup yields CDR1 SNHLY and CDR2 FYNNEI. This CDR3 spans 17 amino acids. Trimming shortened V by 7 bases and J by 1 base, and 20 bases separated the two germline ends. The CDR3 reads CASTGSRIGGSYNEQFF. CDR3 DNA: TGTGCCAGCACTGGTTCGCGCATAGGGGGGTCCTACAATGAGCAGTTCTTC.

This chain joins TRBV5-4 and TRBJ2-7; D not resolved. Looked up from germline, CDR1 is SGHNT and CDR2 is YYREEE (reference sequence). V was clipped by 0 bases and J by 4 bases, with 14 bases between them. The CDR3 contains 15 residues. CDR3 amino acids: CASSLELRRPYEQYF. CDR3 nucleotides: TGTGCCAGCAGCTTGGAGTTGCGGCGCCCTTACGAGCAGTACTTC. Looking up the rest from reference TRBV5-4 and TRBJ2-7 gives the full variable domain: ETGVTQSPTHLIKTRGQQVTLRCSSQSGHNTVSWYQQALGQGPQFIFQYYREEENGRGNFPPRFSGLQFPNYSSELNVNALELDDSALYLCASSLELRRPYEQYFGPGTRLTVT.

The gene calls are TRBV10-1 and TRBJ2-7; maybe TRBD2 (6 bases). Germline lookup yields CDR1 WNHNN and CDR2 SYGVQD (reference sequence). This CDR3 spans 15 amino acids. Between the trimmed V and J ends, which lost 0 bases and 3 bases, there was a span of 12 bases. The CDR3 reads CASSESRRGGYEQYF. The CDR3 nucleotides read TGCGCCAGCAGTGAGTCACGGCGGGGCGGCTACGAGCAGTACTTC.

The chain couples TRBV29-1 to TRBJ2-2; TRBD2 agrees at 12 bases. After removal of 3 bases from V and 5 bases from J, the junction contained 7 bases not matched to a gene. CDR1 SQVTM and CDR2 ANQGSEA come from the germline V gene. CDR3 length equals 16 residues. CDR3 coding DNA: TGCAGCGTTGACCCTAGCGGGAGGGCCGAGACCGGGGAGCTGTTTTTT. Translated, it gives CSVDPSGRAETGELFF.

V and J are TRBV9 and TRBJ2-2; TRBD2 is a possible D gene (6 bases). The V gene's germline CDR1 is SGDLS and CDR2 YYNGEE. This CDR3 contains 16 residues. The germline V and J ends were trimmed by 3 bases and 0 bases, with 12 bases remaining between them. The CDR3 spells CASSAGGGPNTGELFF. As DNA, the CDR3 is TGTGCCAGCAGCGCCGGTGGAGGGCCGAACACCGGGGAGCTGTTTTTT. Full variable domain (outside the CDR3, taken from reference TRBV9 and TRBJ2-2): DSGVTQTPKHLITATGQRVTLRCSPRSGDLSVYWYQQSLDQGLQFLIQYYNGEERAKGNILERFSAQQFPDLHSELNLSSLELGDSALYFCASSAGGGPNTGELFFGEGSRLTVL.

The chain combines TRBV28 with TRBJ1-1; a possible D gene is TRBD1 (5 bases). The germline V gene has CDR1 MDHEN and CDR2 SYDVKM. This CDR3 comprises 14 residues. Trimming stripped 5 bases from V and 4 bases from J, with 14 bases between. In nucleotides, the CDR3 is TGTGCCAGCAGTCAACCGGGACGGGCCACTGAAGCTTTCTTT. It encodes CASSQPGRATEAFF.

In its sample, this clone was seen once. This specimen includes other DNA sequences encoding the same CDR3. This chain uses TRBV5-4 with TRBJ2-2; no definite D call. CDR3 size: 14 residues. The V end was cut by 1 base, the J end by 4 bases, with 8 bases between. Per germline, CDR1 SGHNT and CDR2 YYREEE (reference sequence). CDR3 residues: CASSLRQPTGELFF. CDR3 DNA: TGTGCCAGCAGCTTGCGGCAGCCCACCGGGGAGCTGTTTTTT.

V and J are TRBV28 and TRBJ1-4; D may be TRBD1 (5 bases). V dropped 3 bases and J dropped 7 bases, with 9 bases sitting between them. The length of the CDR3 is 13 residues. Germline V gives CDR1 MDHEN, CDR2 SYDVKM. In DNA, the CDR3 is TGTGCCAGCAGTTTGGGAGGGGTTGAAAAACTGTTTTTT. Protein sequence: CASSLGGVEKLFF.

The V call is TRBV5-6, the J call TRBJ1-2, with a tentative D call TRBD1 (5 bases). CDR1 SGHDT and CDR2 YYEEEE come from the germline V gene. Trimming pared 4 bases from V and 5 bases from J, leaving 27 bases between. The CDR3 has 18 residues. The CDR3 DNA reads as TGTGCCAGCAGCCTCCAATATGAGGGACCCACGGAGGAGTATGGCTACACCTTC. It encodes CASSLQYEGPTEEYGYTF.

The CDR3 is CASSQLTSGSFNEQFF. The CDR3, as DNA: TGCGCCAGCAGTCAGCTAACGAGCGGGAGTTTCAATGAGCAGTTCTTC. The rearrangement joins TRBV23-1 to TRBJ2-1, with 8 nucleotides matching TRBD2. TRBV23-1 counts as an open reading frame of uncertain function. CDR3 length: 16 amino acids. Germline trimming cut 3 bases from V and 6 bases from J; bases unmatched to any gene: 10.

This sequence joins TRBV5-1 and TRBJ2-2; tentatively, D is TRBD2 (5 bases). The CDR3 loop spans 16 amino acids. Germline CDR1 reads SGHRS; CDR2 reads YFSETQ. V lost 1 base, J lost 5 bases, and 15 bases lay in between. CDR3 DNA sequence: TGCGCCAGCAGCTTGCTAGCCCGGAGTGGTACCGGGGAGCTGTTTTTT. Translating gives CASSLLARSGTGELFF.

The J gene is TRBJ2-1, the V gene TRBV5-6, with 11 positions matching TRBD2. V lost 0 bases and J lost 13; bases outside the gene matches: 12. CDR1 and CDR2 from the germline V gene are SGHDT and YYEEEE. The CDR3 runs 16 residues. The CDR3 region is CASSLASLLAGGPQFF. DNA for the CDR3: TGTGCCAGCAGCTTGGCCTCTTTGCTAGCGGGAGGTCCTCAGTTCTTC.

This chain uses TRBV9 with TRBJ1-1; no clear D gene. The germline CDR1 and CDR2 sequences are SGDLS and YYNGEE. The V end lost 3 bases, the J end lost 0 bases, and 21 bases lay between the germline ends. The CDR3 consists of 18 residues. The CDR3 DNA is TGTGCCAGCAGCGCCTGGGATGCTGTATCCTGGGTGAACACTGAAGCTTTCTTT. Translating gives CASSAWDAVSWVNTEAFF.

The chain carries TRBV6-5 and TRBJ1-1; no definite D call. Germline CDR1 MNHEY, CDR2 SVGAGI. The CDR3 is 15 amino acids. V was clipped by 0 bases and J by 5 bases, with 13 bases between them. The CDR3 nucleotides are TGTGCCAGCAGTTACTCATTCCAGATCCGAACTGAAGCTTTCTTT. It codes for CASSYSFQIRTEAFF.

CDR3 sequence: CASSLAVAGAKNIQYF. The CDR3 nucleotides read TGTGCCAGCAGCCTTGCAGTAGCGGGAGCCAAAAACATTCAGTACTTC. The chain has TRBV5-4 and TRBJ2-4, with 7 bases fitting TRBD2. This CDR3 region has 16 residues. The V gene end was trimmed by 4 bases and the J gene end by 0 bases; junction bases not matched to a gene: 7. Germline lookup yields CDR1 SGHNT and CDR2 YYREEE (reference sequence).